The clone carrying this T cell receptor (beta chain) was counted between two and nine times. Antigen unknown. There were TCR beta CDR3 regions amplified from RNA transcripts. Carried out on the TCR CDR3, a first-round RT-PCR used the HTBI primer set. One entry per CDR3 protein, called by TCRdb with MiXCR from the multiplex PCR reads. The sample lists 600,000 or so distinct CDR3 sequences, 40% to 55% seen once, with about 7.9% in the top ten. This specimen belongs to a study of T cells in Graves' hyperthyroidism and ophthalmopathy. This CDR3 is built from 13 residues. The V end lost 0 bases, the J end lost 3 bases, and 5 bases lay between the germline ends. Study-wide findings and caveats: Most clonotypes expanded in thyroid above 0.001 were likewise present in blood.

In patients aged 18 to 65, hyperthyroidism was newly diagnosed, with duration under 2 months. The sample consisted of peripheral blood or thyroid tissue (not recorded which). This sequence originates from a woman aged 18-29 years with Graves' hyperthyroidism. This chain links TRBV12-3 or TRBV12-4 with TRBJ1-2; D gene unclear. As DNA, the CDR3 is TGTGCCAGCAGTTTAGCGGTTGACTATGGCTACACCTTC. Translated, it gives CASSLAVDYGYTF.